This T cell receptor (beta chain) was recorded in a study of beta chain features in type 1 diabetes. Study results and limitations: Naive, central memory and regulatory TCRB repertoires appeared more similar among patients than healthy donors. In every one of the four CD4+ subsets, TCRB CDR3s were moderately but significantly shorter in Type 1 diabetes patients.

Judged by abundance, this clone is large. Its target is unknown. Other DNA sequences in the same sample also yield this CDR3. All sorted populations exceeded 95% purity. Isolated RNA was reverse transcribed in full, so expressed TCRB transcripts were sequenced. The method was immunoSEQ multiplex PCR; TCRdb's version includes in-frame clones alone and lacks a portion of them. The table lists some 120,000 clones, around a sixth of them singletons. The trim removed 2 bases at V and 6 bases at J, leaving 6 bases unmatched. The CDR3 is made up of 14 amino acids. Germline V lookup: CDR1 LGHNA, CDR2 YSLEER. The chain employs TRBV4-3 and TRBJ2-7, with 8 bases fitting TRBD1. The sequence came from a young man with type 1 diabetes. The sequencing sample was made of central memory CD4+ T cells from blood. The DNA for the CDR3 is TGCGCCAGCAGCCAACAGGACAGGGTAGGCGAGCAGTACTTC. Translating it yields CASSQQDRVGEQYF.